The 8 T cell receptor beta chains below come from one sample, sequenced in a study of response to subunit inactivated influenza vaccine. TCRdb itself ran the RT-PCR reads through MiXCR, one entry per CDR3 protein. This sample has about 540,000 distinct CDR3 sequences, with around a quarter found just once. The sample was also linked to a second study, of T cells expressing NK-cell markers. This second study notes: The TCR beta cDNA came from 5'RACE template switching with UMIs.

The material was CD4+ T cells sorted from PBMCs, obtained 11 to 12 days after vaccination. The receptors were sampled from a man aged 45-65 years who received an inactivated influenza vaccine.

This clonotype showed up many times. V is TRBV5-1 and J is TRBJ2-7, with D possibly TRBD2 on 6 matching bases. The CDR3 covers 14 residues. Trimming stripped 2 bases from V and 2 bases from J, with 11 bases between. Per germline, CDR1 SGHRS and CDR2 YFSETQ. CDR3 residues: CASSFLRGTYEQYF. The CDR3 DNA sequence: TGCGCCAGCAGCTTTCTGCGGGGTACCTACGAGCAGTACTTC.

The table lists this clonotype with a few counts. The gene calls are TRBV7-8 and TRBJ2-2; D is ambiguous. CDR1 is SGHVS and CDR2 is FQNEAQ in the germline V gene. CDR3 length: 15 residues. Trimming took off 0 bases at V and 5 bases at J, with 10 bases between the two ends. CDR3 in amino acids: CASSLASIGTGELFF. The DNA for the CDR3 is TGTGCCAGCAGCTTAGCGTCAATCGGGACCGGGGAGCTGTTTTTT.

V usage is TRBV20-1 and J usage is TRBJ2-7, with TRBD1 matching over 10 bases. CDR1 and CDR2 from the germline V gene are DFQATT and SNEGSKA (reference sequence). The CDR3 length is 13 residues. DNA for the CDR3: TGCAGCGCAAGCGGGACAGGGGTTCCCGAGCAGTACTTC. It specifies CSASGTGVPEQYF.

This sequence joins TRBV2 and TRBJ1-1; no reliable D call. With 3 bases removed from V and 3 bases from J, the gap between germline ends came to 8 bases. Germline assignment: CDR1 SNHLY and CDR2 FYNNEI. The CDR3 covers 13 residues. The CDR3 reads CASSDTVDTEAFF. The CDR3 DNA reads TGTGCCAGCAGTGATACCGTAGACACTGAAGCTTTCTTT.

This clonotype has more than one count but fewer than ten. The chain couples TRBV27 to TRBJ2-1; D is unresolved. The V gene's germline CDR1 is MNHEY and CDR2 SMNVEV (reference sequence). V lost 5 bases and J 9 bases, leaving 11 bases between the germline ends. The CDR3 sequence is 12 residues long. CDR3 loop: CASSLDLGEQFF. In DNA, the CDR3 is TGTGCCAGCAGTCTCGACCTGGGTGAGCAGTTCTTC.

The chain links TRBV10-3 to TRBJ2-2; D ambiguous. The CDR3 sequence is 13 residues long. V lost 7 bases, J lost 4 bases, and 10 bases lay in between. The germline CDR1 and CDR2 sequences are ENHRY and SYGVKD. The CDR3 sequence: CAIKGSTTGELFF. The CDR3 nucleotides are TGTGCCATCAAGGGCAGCACCACCGGGGAGCTGTTTTTT.

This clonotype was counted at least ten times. CDR3 region: CASRGQGVHNEQFF. CDR3 DNA sequence: TGCGCCAGCAGGGGACAGGGGGTCCACAATGAGCAGTTCTTC. This chain links TRBV5-1 with TRBJ2-1, with TRBD1 identical over 11 bases. The junction had 3 bases not matched to a gene; V was cut back by 5 bases and J by 5 bases. Germline lookup yields CDR1 SGHRS and CDR2 YFSETQ. The CDR3 consists of 14 residues.

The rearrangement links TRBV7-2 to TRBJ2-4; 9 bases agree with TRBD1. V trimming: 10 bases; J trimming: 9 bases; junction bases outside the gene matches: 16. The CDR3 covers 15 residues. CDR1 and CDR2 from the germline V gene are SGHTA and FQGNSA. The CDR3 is CATGKGTGTYSIQYF. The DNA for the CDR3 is TGTGCCACCGGTAAAGGGACAGGGACGTATAGCATTCAGTACTTC.